What follows is one T cell receptor beta chain and its context. The method was immunoSEQ multiplex PCR; TCRdb's version includes in-frame clones alone and lacks a portion of them. The table includes approximately 73,000 clones, roughly 94% detected once. These data come from a study of technical replicates of blood from a few donors. Germline V gene sequence: CDR1 MNHNY, CDR2 SVGAGI (reference sequence). V lost 6 bases and J 2 bases, leaving 16 bases between the germline ends. CDR3 size: 15 residues. This chain uses TRBV6-6 with TRBJ1-2; a possible D gene is TRBD1 (6 bases). The sample comprised T cells isolated from PBMCs. The TCR was taken from a human donor in good health. The CDR3 reads CASSHRPDRNYGYTF. CDR3 nucleotides: TGTGCCAGCAGCCACCGACCGGACAGAAACTATGGCTACACCTTC.